Listed here are 25 T cell receptor beta chains from one sample, sequenced in a study of CD8+ T cells in alopecia areata. cDNA serving as the sequencing template came from extracted, reverse transcribed RNA. The repertoire was sequenced with immunoSEQ multiplex PCR; TCRdb's copy has only in-frame clones and lacks some. The table lists 220,000 or so clones, approximately 61% of them singletons, with less than 0.6% in the top ten. This sample comprised CD4+ T cells sorted from blood, obtained at week 0. These receptors came from a human donor with alopecia areata.

The chain uses TRBV4-1 and TRBJ1-2, with unresolved D. Between the trimmed V and J ends, which lost 0 bases and 2 bases, there was a span of 13 bases. In germline, CDR1 is MGHRA, CDR2 YSYEKL. The CDR3 is 16 amino acids. CDR3 sequence: CASSQEFRSPNYGYTF. Written as DNA, the CDR3 is TGCGCCAGCAGCCAAGAGTTCAGATCTCCCAACTATGGCTACACCTTC.

This rearrangement joins TRBV5-1 to TRBJ1-2, with 9 bases fitting TRBD1. After removal of 2 bases from V and 9 bases from J, the junction contained 5 bases not matched to a gene. The CDR3 length is 13 residues. Germline V gives CDR1 SGHRS, CDR2 YFSETQ. DNA of the CDR3: TGCGCCAGCAGCTTTAGGACAGGGGAAAGCTACACCTTC. Its translation: CASSFRTGESYTF.

The V and J genes are TRBV7-2 and TRBJ1-1; perhaps TRBD1 as D (6 bases). V was trimmed by 2 bases and J by 1 base, leaving 8 bases between them. This CDR3 spans 14 amino acids. Germline CDR1 SGHTA, CDR2 FQGNSA. The DNA for the CDR3 is TGTGCCAGCAGCTTACCGGGACAGAACACTGAAGCTTTCTTT. Translated, it gives CASSLPGQNTEAFF.

The chain is built from TRBV11-2 and TRBJ1-3; possibly TRBD1 for D (5 bases). From germline, CDR1 is SGHAT and CDR2 FQNNGV. The CDR3 runs 15 residues. V was shortened by 6 bases and J by 0 bases, with 12 bases between the two germline ends. The CDR3 protein is CASRGVGPSGNTIYF. The CDR3 DNA reads TGTGCCAGCAGAGGGGTTGGACCCTCTGGAAACACCATATATTTT.

The chain couples TRBV18 to TRBJ1-6, with TRBD1 matching over 10 bases. Germline-derived CDR1 and CDR2 are KGHSH and LQKENI. The V gene end was trimmed by 3 bases and the J gene end by 9 bases; junction bases not matched to a gene: 5. The CDR3 length is 15 residues. The CDR3 sequence is CASSPDRGPSSPLHF. In DNA form, the CDR3 reads TGTGCCAGCTCACCCGACAGGGGGCCAAGTTCACCCCTCCACTTT.

The V gene is TRBV5-1, the J gene TRBJ2-7, with 7 bases matching TRBD1. Trimming took 6 bases from V and 3 from J; bases not matched to a gene: 3. This CDR3 region has 12 residues. CDR1 is SGHRS and CDR2 is YFSETQ in the germline V gene. Here the CDR3 reads CASMGQSYEQYF. The DNA of the CDR3 is TGCGCCAGCATGGGACAGAGCTACGAGCAGTACTTC.

The rearrangement links TRBV5-1 to TRBJ2-1; 12 nucleotides agree with TRBD2. Germline V CDR1 and CDR2: SGHRS, YFSETQ. The V gene end was trimmed by 4 bases and the J gene end by 6 bases; junction bases not matched to a gene: 5. The CDR3 is 15 residues long. The CDR3 coding sequence is TGCGCCAGCAGCAGACTAGCGGGAGAACTCAATGAGCAGTTCTTC. Protein: CASSRLAGELNEQFF.

The rearrangement links TRBV7-2 to TRBJ1-2, with 8 positions matching TRBD1. Losses at the gene ends were 0 bases for V and 3 bases for J; bases not matched to a gene: 9. CDR1 and CDR2 from the germline V gene are SGHTA and FQGNSA. The CDR3 is 17 residues long. Here the CDR3 reads CASSLAYQGAGDYGYTF. The CDR3 DNA sequence: TGTGCCAGCAGCTTAGCTTACCAGGGGGCGGGTGACTATGGCTACACCTTC.

This clone was counted a few times. V and J are TRBV5-6 and TRBJ1-2, with D maybe TRBD1 (5 bases). Germline CDR1 and CDR2: SGHDT and YYEEEE. The CDR3 has 13 residues. With 4 bases removed from V and 1 base from J, the gap between germline ends came to 8 bases. The CDR3 loop is CASSMDNNYGYTF. In DNA, the CDR3 is TGTGCCAGCAGCATGGACAATAACTATGGCTACACCTTC.

This chain connects TRBV30 to TRBJ1-1; D uncertain. Germline-derived CDR1 and CDR2 are GTSNPN and SVGIG (reference sequence). V dropped 1 base and J dropped 0 bases, with 12 bases sitting between them. The CDR3 runs 15 residues. The CDR3 nucleotides are TGTGCCTGGAGTGCCCCGGGCCTTATGAACACTGAAGCTTTCTTT. Amino acid sequence: CAWSAPGLMNTEAFF.

The table lists this clone with a count of one. The CDR3 DNA sequence: TGTGCCAGCAGCTTGCCGGGGGCAAAGGGTCAGCCCCAGCATTTT. Protein product: CASSLPGAKGQPQHF. The V gene is TRBV2, the J gene TRBJ1-5; perhaps TRBD1 as D (6 bases). Per germline, CDR1 SNHLY and CDR2 FYNNEI. Trimming removed 6 bases from V and 6 bases from J, with 18 bases in between. This CDR3 is 15 amino acids long.

The chain's CDR3 is CASSRAAPGRNYGYTF. DNA for the CDR3: TGTGCCAGCTCACGGGCTGCCCCGGGACGTAACTATGGCTACACCTTC. The chain carries TRBV18 and TRBJ1-2, with D possibly being TRBD1 (5 bases). This CDR3 is 16 amino acids long. Germline CDR1 and CDR2: KGHSH and LQKENI. Trimming shortened V by 4 bases and J by 1 base, and 16 bases separated the two germline ends.

The chain uses TRBV18 and TRBJ2-3, with 13 bases aligning to TRBD2. CDR1 and CDR2 (germline): KGHSH, LQKENI. The trim removed 2 bases at V and 3 bases at J, leaving 5 bases unmatched. The CDR3 contains 17 residues. The CDR3 DNA reads as TGTGCCAGCTCACCAAGGACTAGCGGGAGAACGACAGATACGCAGTATTTT. Protein product: CASSPRTSGRTTDTQYF.

CDR3 amino acids: CASSRQDRVNTEAFF. CDR3 DNA: TGCGCCAGCAGCCGCCAAGACAGGGTGAACACTGAAGCTTTCTTT. The V gene is TRBV4-1, the J gene TRBJ1-1; 7 bases fit TRBD1. The CDR3 spans 15 residues. Trimming took 4 bases from V and 0 from J; bases not matched to a gene: 5. The germline V gene encodes CDR1 MGHRA and CDR2 YSYEKL.

The rearrangement links TRBV14 to TRBJ1-5, with D tentatively TRBD1 (6 bases). The germline V and J ends were trimmed by 4 bases and 5 bases, with 15 bases remaining between them. Germline V lookup: CDR1 SGHDN, CDR2 FVKESK. The CDR3 totals 15 residues. The CDR3: CASSPTGSGDQPQHF. DNA for the CDR3: TGTGCCAGCAGCCCGACGGGCTCAGGGGATCAGCCCCAGCATTTT. The whole variable domain, filled in from reference TRBV14 and TRBJ1-5, reads EAGVTQFPSHSVIEKGQTVTLRCDPISGHDNLYWYRRVMGKEIKFLLHFVKESKQDESGMPNNRFLAERTGGTYSTLKVQPAELEDSGVYFCASSPTGSGDQPQHFGDGTRLSIL.

This clone was detected a few times. The V call is TRBV19, the J call TRBJ1-2; TRBD1 might be the D (5 bases). The germline CDR1 and CDR2 sequences are LNHDA and SQIVND (reference sequence). The CDR3 spans 14 residues. Trimming stripped 6 bases from V and 8 bases from J, with 19 bases between. The CDR3 loop is CASRGSGGLSGYTF. The CDR3 bases are TGTGCCAGTAGGGGTTCGGGGGGATTGAGCGGCTACACCTTC.

The gene calls are TRBV30 and TRBJ2-3, with D hard to call. This CDR3 is 16 amino acids long. Trimming cost V 0 bases and J 6 bases, with 19 bases left between them. The germline CDR1 and CDR2 sequences are GTSNPN and SVGIG (reference sequence). CDR3 sequence reads: CAWSVQWALRRDTQYF. CDR3 DNA: TGTGCCTGGAGTGTACAATGGGCTCTCCGAAGGGATACGCAGTATTTT.

This clone turned up a few times. CDR3 sequence (DNA): TGTGCCAGCAGCCAAGCTATAGGACTAGCGGGAGGAGATACGCAGTATTTT. Translating gives CASSQAIGLAGGDTQYF. The chain employs TRBV4-2 and TRBJ2-3; 14 nucleotides match TRBD2. The trim removed 1 base at V and 5 bases at J, leaving 5 bases unmatched. Germline values: CDR1 LGHNA, CDR2 YNFKEQ. The CDR3 totals 17 residues.

Only a few counts were recorded for this clone. V is TRBV6-6 and J is TRBJ1-2; TRBD1 might be the D (5 bases). Deletions cut 5 bases from V and 8 bases from J, with 21 bases between. Germline CDR1 MNHNY, CDR2 SVGAGI (reference sequence). This CDR3 contains 15 residues. The chain's CDR3 is CASSPQMTAGAGYTF. The CDR3 DNA sequence: TGTGCCAGCAGTCCCCAGATGACAGCAGGAGCCGGCTACACCTTC.

V is TRBV27 and J is TRBJ1-1; perhaps TRBD1 as D (6 bases). The CDR3 totals 14 residues. CDR1 is MNHEY, CDR2 SMNVEV, per germline (reference sequence). V was shortened by 8 bases and J by 4 bases, with 17 bases between the two germline ends. CDR3 coding DNA: TGTGCCAGCGGGAATTACAGGGTGGGCACTGAAGCTTTCTTT. Protein sequence: CASGNYRVGTEAFF.

The rearrangement uses TRBV6-1 and TRBJ2-5; 7 nucleotides agree with TRBD1. This CDR3 spans 16 amino acids. V gave up 6 bases and J gave up 5 bases; unmatched junction bases: 15. Per the germline V gene, CDR1 is MNHNS and CDR2 is SASEGT. In nucleotides, the CDR3 is TGTGCCAGCAGGGAATCACAGGGGTCCTGGGTGGAGACCCAGTACTTC. Encoded protein: CASRESQGSWVETQYF.

A word on this clone: The same CDR3 is also encoded by other DNA sequences in this sample. CDR3 nucleotide sequence: TGTGCCTGGAGCCCCGGGAGCACAGATACGCAGTATTTT. Protein product: CAWSPGSTDTQYF. The chain couples TRBV30 to TRBJ2-3; D remains ambiguous. Germline loops: CDR1 GTSNPN, CDR2 SVGIG (reference sequence). V was pared by 3 bases and J by 0 bases, with 7 bases between. CDR3 length: 13 residues.

J is TRBJ2-3 and V is TRBV30; TRBD2 agrees at 11 bases. The length of the CDR3 is 15 residues. The germline V gene encodes CDR1 GTSNPN and CDR2 SVGIG (reference sequence). V was clipped by 1 base and J by 4 bases; unmatched bases: 4. The CDR3 is CAWSGSGRAPDTQYF. CDR3 DNA sequence: TGTGCCTGGAGTGGTAGCGGGAGGGCCCCAGATACGCAGTATTTT.

This clone was observed a few times. The sample carries other DNA sequences with the same CDR3. This chain joins TRBV5-1 and TRBJ2-5; D unclear. Germline V CDR1 and CDR2: SGHRS, YFSETQ. The CDR3 spans 11 residues. V was clipped by 1 base and J by 5 bases, with 3 bases between them. This chain's CDR3 is CASSLSETQYF. In DNA form, the CDR3 reads TGCGCCAGCAGCTTGTCGGAGACCCAGTACTTC.

The genes are TRBV7-3 and TRBJ2-3; D possibly corresponds to TRBD1 (5 bases). Trimming stripped 2 bases from V and 1 base from J, with 13 bases between. Germline loops: CDR1 SGHTA, CDR2 FQGTGA. The CDR3 sequence is 16 residues long. This chain's CDR3 is CASSLGVSRGTDTQYF. Here the CDR3 DNA reads TGTGCCAGCAGCTTAGGGGTGAGCAGGGGCACAGATACGCAGTATTTT. Using reference TRBV7-3 and TRBJ2-3 for the parts outside the CDR3, the full variable domain is GAGVSQTPSNKVTEKGKYVELRCDPISGHTALYWYRQSLGQGPEFLIYFQGTGAADDSGLPNDRFFAVRPEGSVSTLKIQRTERGDSAVYLCASSLGVSRGTDTQYFGPGTRLTVL.